This T cell receptor (beta chain) comes out of a study of cytomegalovirus exposure and HLA in healthy donors. Between the trimmed V and J ends, which lost 4 bases and 3 bases, there was a span of 13 bases. This CDR3 contains 13 residues. CDR1 and CDR2 (germline): SQVTM, ANQGSEA. This clone was recorded a few times. The same CDR3 is also encoded by other DNA sequences in this sample. In the PCR, 60 Vbeta and 13 Jbeta primers were used. Sequencing used immunoSEQ multiplex PCR; TCRdb keeps in-frame clones, though not all of them. Among over 95,000 clones listed, 67% were seen once. Specimen: PBMCs. This TCR was recovered from a young man in good health and CMV-seropositive. The rearrangement joins TRBV29-1 to TRBJ2-7; the D gene is possibly TRBD2 (5 bases). In DNA, the CDR3 is TGCAGCGTTGTTCCCGCCGGACTCTACGAGCAGTACTTC. Its translation is CSVVPAGLYEQYF.